This T cell receptor (beta chain) was recovered during a study of blood T cell repertoires in COVID-19. Turning to the study itself: Acute and convalescent COVID-19 samples came from the United States, Italy and Spain. From T cells, B-cell-depleted T cells, or PBMCs came the material, which was cDNA or gDNA.

Original handling: Using reference gene primer amplification, nucleated cell counts were estimated. Sequencing used immunoSEQ multiplex PCR; TCRdb keeps in-frame clones, though not all of them. That table furnishes V, J and clone size, whereas the DNA furnished D and trimming. Here the sample spans under 50,000 clones, about 87% being singletons. Trimming cost V 2 bases and J 3 bases, with 4 bases left between them. The CDR3 covers 12 residues. The germline V gene encodes CDR1 LGHDT and CDR2 YNNKEL (reference sequence). The sample was peripheral blood. The receptor was isolated from a woman in her 40s with acute or convalescent COVID-19. The J gene is TRBJ1-2, the V gene TRBV3-1 (or the pseudogene TRBV3-2); D remains ambiguous. CDR3 residues: CASSQTDYGYTF. The CDR3 DNA sequence: TGTGCCAGCAGCCAAACAGACTATGGCTACACCTTC.